The 18 T cell receptor beta chains below come from one sample, sequenced in a study of blood T cell repertoires in COVID-19. Profiling relied on immunoSEQ multiplex PCR, and the TCRdb table lists in-frame clones only, not all of them. Of a few hundred thousand clones listed, over 75% were seen once; the top ten hold 2.2%. The sequenced material came from PBMCs or T cells enriched from blood (not recorded which). The receptors come from a young man who had recovered from COVID-19.

V gene TRBV5-6 combines with J gene TRBJ1-4; 9 bases map to TRBD1. Germline CDR1 SGHDT, CDR2 YYEEEE. This CDR3 comprises 16 residues. The V gene end was trimmed by 3 bases and the J gene end by 7 bases; junction bases not matched to a gene: 10. CDR3 loop: CASSYTGGRQIEKLFF. The DNA of the CDR3 is TGTGCCAGCAGCTACACAGGGGGCCGTCAGATTGAAAAACTGTTTTTT.

This clone occurred once. The chain carries TRBV6-5 and TRBJ1-5; 11 nucleotides agree with TRBD1. Losses at the gene ends were 6 bases for V and 6 bases for J; bases not matched to a gene: 7. The CDR3 is 15 amino acids. Germline CDR1 is MNHEY and CDR2 is SVGAGI. CDR3 coding DNA: TGTGCCAGCAGCCTCGGACAGGGGGCGCCTCAGCCCCAGCATTTT. It encodes CASSLGQGAPQPQHF.

This chain joins TRBV10-3 and TRBJ2-7; 9 nucleotides agree with TRBD1. Trimming took 3 bases from V and 3 from J; bases not matched to a gene: 3. From germline, CDR1 is ENHRY and CDR2 SYGVKD. The CDR3 runs to 14 residues. Here the CDR3 DNA reads TGTGCCATCAGTGAACCGGGACAGGGCTACGAGCAGTACTTC. This translates into CAISEPGQGYEQYF.

The chain couples TRBV19 to TRBJ1-1, with a possible D match to TRBD1 (5 bases). V was pared by 1 base and J by 4 bases, with 10 bases between. Germline CDR1 reads LNHDA; CDR2 reads SQIVND (reference sequence). The CDR3 totals 14 residues. CDR3 sequence (DNA): TGTGCCAGTAGTATAGCAGGGTCGGGCACTGAAGCTTTCTTT. This codes for CASSIAGSGTEAFF.

This clone occurred once. This sequence joins TRBV3-1 (or the pseudogene TRBV3-2) and TRBJ1-3, with TRBD1 matching over 9 bases. Germline-derived CDR1 and CDR2 are LGHDT and YNNKEL (reference sequence). V lost 0 bases to trimming and J lost 4 bases; unmatched junction nucleotides: 19. The CDR3 has 21 amino acids. CDR3 DNA: TGTGCCAGCAGCCAAGAACCGGGACAGGGCCACCGATTTTCCCTGGGAAACACCATATATTTT. Its protein product is CASSQEPGQGHRFSLGNTIYF.

The chain employs TRBV2 and TRBJ2-7, with TRBD2 matching 10 bases. The trim removed 6 bases at V and 6 bases at J, leaving 11 bases unmatched. The germline gives CDR1 SNHLY, CDR2 FYNNEI. The CDR3 sequence is 15 residues long. The CDR3 loop is CASSAQLAGVGEQYF. The CDR3 coding sequence is TGTGCCAGCAGCGCCCAGCTAGCGGGGGTGGGCGAGCAGTACTTC.

J is TRBJ1-2 and V is TRBV30, with D maybe TRBD1 (6 bases). CDR1 GTSNPN and CDR2 SVGIG come from the germline V gene (reference sequence). The CDR3 sequence is 15 residues long. V was shortened by 1 base and J by 6 bases, with 18 bases between the two germline ends. Here the CDR3 reads CAWSGITGTTHGYTF. The CDR3 nucleotides are TGTGCCTGGAGTGGTATAACAGGGACAACTCATGGCTACACCTTC.

This clone was seen only a few times. The chain employs TRBV5-4 and TRBJ2-2; 9 bases align to TRBD1. This CDR3 spans 14 amino acids. CDR1 and CDR2 from the germline V gene are SGHNT and YYREEE (reference sequence). J gave up 5 bases and V 4 bases, and 3 bases lay outside the gene matches. CDR3: CASSGGQGTGELFF. Here the CDR3 DNA reads TGTGCCAGCAGCGGGGGACAGGGAACCGGGGAGCTGTTTTTT.

This sequence joins TRBV6-5 and TRBJ1-6, with a weak D call TRBD1 (5 bases). Germline CDR1 and CDR2: MNHEY and SVGAGI. V was cut by 6 bases and J by 9 bases, with 15 bases left in between. The CDR3 covers 14 residues. CDR3 sequence: CASRETDRASPLHF. CDR3 in DNA: TGTGCCAGCAGGGAGACAGATCGGGCTTCACCCCTCCACTTT.

Concerning this clone itself: Other DNA sequences within the sample encode an identical CDR3. This chain connects TRBV12-5 to TRBJ2-2; 8 positions agree with TRBD1. There are 15 residues in the CDR3. Losses at the gene ends were 5 bases for V and 1 base for J; bases not matched to a gene: 3. Germline V gene lookup returns CDR1 LGHNT and CDR2 FRNRAP. In nucleotides, the CDR3 is TGTGCTAGTGGTCTAGGACAGGGGAACACCGGGGAGCTGTTTTTT. Translating it yields CASGLGQGNTGELFF.

The gene calls are TRBV5-1 and TRBJ1-2; perhaps TRBD1 as D (5 bases). From germline, CDR1 is SGHRS and CDR2 YFSETQ. This CDR3 contains 14 residues. V dropped 0 bases and J dropped 6 bases, with 12 bases sitting between them. As DNA, the CDR3 is TGCGCCAGCAGCTTGGTCGCCAGGGTCGATGGCTACACCTTC. Translated: CASSLVARVDGYTF.

The gene calls are TRBV4-3 and TRBJ1-6, with 9 bases aligning to TRBD1. CDR1 is LGHNA and CDR2 is YSLEER in the germline V gene. V was pared by 1 base and J by 10 bases, with 8 bases of the junction left unmatched. The CDR3 loop spans 16 amino acids. This CDR3 reads CASSQAEQGAGSPLHF. For the CDR3, the DNA is TGCGCCAGCAGCCAAGCGGAACAGGGGGCTGGGTCACCCCTCCACTTT.

The genes are TRBV4-3 and TRBJ1-2; the D is unclear. Per the germline V gene, CDR1 is LGHNA and CDR2 is YSLEER. The CDR3 spans 15 residues. V lost 1 base and J 4 bases, leaving 13 bases between the germline ends. The CDR3 region has the DNA TGCGCCAGCAGCCAAGGGTGGGGAGGGAGCTATGGCTACACCTTC. Protein product: CASSQGWGGSYGYTF.

CDR3 bases: TGTGCCAGCAGCTTAGTTGAGGGAAGGACTGAAGCTTTCTTT. Residues: CASSLVEGRTEAFF. V is TRBV7-9 and J is TRBJ1-1, with D unresolved. CDR3 length: 14 amino acids. V was cut by 1 base and J by 5 bases, with 11 bases left in between. In germline, CDR1 is SEHNR, CDR2 FQNEAQ (reference sequence).

The chain couples TRBV6-5 to TRBJ1-5, with TRBD1 identical over 7 bases. With V trimmed by 6 bases and J by 4 bases, 6 bases remained unmatched. Germline V gene lookup returns CDR1 MNHEY and CDR2 SVGAGI. The CDR3 covers 14 residues. CDR3 sequence: CASRAGTVNQPQHF. In DNA, the CDR3 is TGTGCCAGCAGGGCCGGGACAGTAAATCAGCCCCAGCATTTT.

The chain employs TRBV4-1 and TRBJ1-4, with a weak D call TRBD1 (6 bases). With 4 bases removed from V and 8 bases from J, the gap between germline ends came to 17 bases. The CDR3 is 15 residues long. Germline assignment: CDR1 MGHRA and CDR2 YSYEKL. The CDR3 nucleotides read TGCGCCAGCAGCCGCCTAGGGGGTGGAGAAGAAAAACTGTTTTTT. Amino acid sequence: CASSRLGGGEEKLFF.

Note on this clone: The identical CDR3 is also encoded by other nucleotide sequences in the sample. The genes are TRBV19 and TRBJ1-4; the match to TRBD1 covers 7 bases. Germline assignment: CDR1 LNHDA and CDR2 SQIVND (reference sequence). The CDR3 has 14 residues. J was trimmed by 7 bases and V by 4 bases; bases with no gene match: 6. DNA for the CDR3: TGTGCCAGTAGTACCGACAGGGTGGGTGAAAAACTGTTTTTT. This sequence encodes CASSTDRVGEKLFF.

The gene calls are TRBV19 and TRBJ1-6; D gene ambiguous. CDR1 is LNHDA, CDR2 SQIVND, per germline (reference sequence). V lost 4 bases to trimming and J lost 7 bases, with 11 bases between them. The length of the CDR3 is 14 residues. This CDR3 reads CASSRGGRNSPLHF. The CDR3 DNA reads as TGTGCCAGTAGTAGGGGAGGGAGAAATTCACCCCTCCACTTT. The whole variable domain, filled in from reference TRBV19 and TRBJ1-6, reads DGGITQSPKYLFRKEGQNVTLSCEQNLNHDAMYWYRQDPGQGLRLIYYSQIVNDFQKGDIAEGYSVSREKKESFPLTVTSAQKNPTAFYLCASSRGGRNSPLHFGNGTRLTVT.